The 22 T cell receptor beta chains given below trace back to one sample, sequenced in a study of regulatory T cells in long-lasting Graves disease. Time point: persistent/refractory GD, antithyroid drugs over 5 years with positive TRAb. The TCR library was made from RNA that had been extracted from PBMCs in TRIzol. Sequencing libraries for TCR beta were prepared with iRepertoire HTBI primers and Arm-PCR of CDR3 regions. One entry per CDR3 protein results from TCRdb running MiXCR on the multiplex PCR reads. The sample contains hundreds of thousands of distinct CDR3 sequences, roughly 21% of which appear only once. The sample consisted of peripheral blood mononuclear cells (PBMCs), taken when the disease was refractory, from a patient treated with antithyroid drugs. These receptors originate from a female donor with Graves disease.

This clonotype was seen more than once but under ten times. The chain recombines TRBV15 with TRBJ2-5, with a weak D call TRBD1 (5 bases). Germline CDR1 reads LNHNV; CDR2 reads YYDKDF (reference sequence). The germline V and J ends were trimmed by 0 bases and 7 bases, with 15 bases remaining between them. The CDR3 runs to 15 residues. CDR3 nucleotide sequence: TGTGCCACCAGCAGAGACAGGGCCCGGTCGGCGACCCAGTACTTC. Translated, it gives CATSRDRARSATQYF. The whole variable domain, filled in from reference TRBV15 and TRBJ2-5, reads DAMVIQNPRYQVTQFGKPVTLSCSQTLNHNVMYWYQQKSSQAPKLLFHYYDKDFNNEADTPDNFQSRRPNTSFCFLDIRSPGLGDTAMYLCATSRDRARSATQYFGPGTRLLVL.

The rearrangement joins TRBV6-1 to TRBJ1-5, with D possibly TRBD1 on 6 matching bases. From germline, CDR1 is MNHNS and CDR2 SASEGT. This CDR3 contains 14 residues. V lost 6 bases to trimming and J lost 5 bases, with 14 bases between them. The CDR3: CASSDRFEYQPQHF. The CDR3 DNA reads TGTGCCAGCAGCGACAGGTTTGAGTATCAGCCCCAGCATTTT.

This clonotype was detected many times. CDR3 coding DNA: TGTGCCAGCAGTCCCCAGGGGGCGCGTAATTCACCCCTCCACTTT. It specifies CASSPQGARNSPLHF. The chain is built from TRBV28 and TRBJ1-6; 8 bases line up with TRBD1. Germline V gives CDR1 MDHEN, CDR2 SYDVKM. CDR3 length: 15 amino acids. Trimming cost V 5 bases and J 6 bases; bases outside gene matches: 6.

This chain links TRBV3-1 with TRBJ2-5; TRBD2 agrees at 14 bases. CDR3 length: 17 residues. V lost 3 bases and J lost 5; bases outside the gene matches: 8. Germline-derived CDR1 and CDR2 are LGHDT and YNNKEL (reference sequence). CDR3 DNA sequence: TGTGCCAGCAGCCAGGGACTAGCGGGAGCCGGGGGGGAGACCCAGTACTTC. Encoded protein: CASSQGLAGAGGETQYF.

This clonotype was detected once. This chain uses TRBV29-1 with TRBJ2-7, with a tentative D call TRBD2 (5 bases). V lost 5 bases to trimming and J lost 3 bases, with 8 bases between them. The germline CDR1 and CDR2 sequences are SQVTM and ANQGSEA. The CDR3 is made up of 11 amino acids. The CDR3 nucleotides read TGCAGCGTTATGAGGGACTACGAGCAGTACTTC. It specifies CSVMRDYEQYF.

The chain couples TRBV28 to TRBJ2-1; 8 bases agree with TRBD1. The junction had 12 bases not matched to a gene; V was cut back by 3 bases and J by 5 bases. The CDR3 extends over 17 amino acids. Germline V gives CDR1 MDHEN, CDR2 SYDVKM. The CDR3 region has the DNA TGTGCCAGCAGTTTCAGGGGGCTTGCGCAAAGGGACAATGAGCAGTTCTTC. As protein: CASSFRGLAQRDNEQFF. The variable domain in full, with the rest retrieved from reference TRBV28 and TRBJ2-1, is DVKVTQSSRYLVKRTGEKVFLECVQDMDHENMFWYRQDPGLGLRLIYFSYDVKMKEKGDIPEGYSVSREKKERFSLILESASTNQTSMYLCASSFRGLAQRDNEQFFGPGTRLTVL.

This clonotype occurred a few times. J is TRBJ1-1 and V is TRBV24-1, with D possibly matching TRBD1 (5 bases). V lost 5 bases and J lost 7, with 16 bases in between. In germline, CDR1 is KGHDR, CDR2 SFDVKD. There are 14 residues in the CDR3. The CDR3 region has the DNA TGTGCCACCAGTGCTCCGGGGCAGGTTGGTGAAGCTTTCTTT. Residues: CATSAPGQVGEAFF.

The J gene is TRBJ1-1, the V gene TRBV7-3, with D unresolved. V lost 0 bases to trimming and J lost 6 bases, with 8 bases between them. In germline, CDR1 is SGHTA, CDR2 FQGTGA. The CDR3 runs to 13 residues. In nucleotides, the CDR3 is TGTGCCAGCAGCTTAACAGAGGGCTCTGAAGCTTTCTTT. Protein: CASSLTEGSEAFF.

This clonotype appeared many times. The genes are TRBV7-3 and TRBJ1-6; tentative D call: TRBD1 (6 bases). The CDR3 runs 16 residues. Between the trimmed V and J ends, which lost 3 bases and 7 bases, there was a span of 16 bases. Germline-derived CDR1 and CDR2 are SGHTA and FQGTGA. The CDR3 DNA is TGTGCCAGCAGCTTGCAGGGACACCTTAACAATTCACCCCTCCACTTT. Translating gives CASSLQGHLNNSPLHF.

This clonotype was seen more than once but under ten times. The CDR3: CASSRADSYEQYF. The CDR3 DNA reads as TGTGCCAGCAGCCGCGCAGACAGCTACGAGCAGTACTTC. The chain recombines TRBV5-5 with TRBJ2-7, with D perhaps matching TRBD1 (5 bases). Germline CDR1 SGHKS, CDR2 YYEKEE (reference sequence). CDR3 length: 13 residues. V lost 4 bases to trimming and J lost 3 bases, with 11 bases between them.

The chain links TRBV7-9 to TRBJ1-4; no definite D call. Germline V gene data show CDR1 as SEHNR and CDR2 as FQNEAQ (reference sequence). The CDR3 is made up of 14 amino acids. V was clipped by 1 base and J by 10 bases, with 13 bases between them. CDR3 DNA: TGTGCCAGCAGCTTAGAGCGAACCGACGGAAAACTGTTTTTT. It specifies CASSLERTDGKLFF.

The J gene is TRBJ2-7, the V gene TRBV28; TRBD1 might be the D (6 bases). The V and J ends lost 6 bases and 7 bases respectively, with 16 bases between them. The CDR3 length is 13 residues. CDR1 is MDHEN and CDR2 is SYDVKM in the germline V gene. This CDR3 reads CASRTWGPGEQYF. For the CDR3, the DNA is TGTGCCAGCAGAACCTGGGGGCCGGGGGAGCAGTACTTC.

The sample holds a few counts of this clonotype. The V gene is TRBV19, the J gene TRBJ1-1; TRBD1 might be the D (5 bases). Germline CDR1 is LNHDA and CDR2 is SQIVND (reference sequence). The CDR3 has 13 residues. V was trimmed by 5 bases and J by 6 bases, leaving 13 bases between them. DNA for the CDR3: TGTGCCAGTAGTCCCCAGGGAATGTCTGAAGCTTTCTTT. Translated, it gives CASSPQGMSEAFF.

This clonotype was counted ten times or more. The chain is built from TRBV11-2 and TRBJ2-7; possible D gene TRBD2, 5 bases. This CDR3 is built from 14 residues. Trimming took off 3 bases at V and 2 bases at J, with 11 bases between the two ends. Germline CDR1 SGHAT, CDR2 FQNNGV. The CDR3 spells CASSLSSGTYEQYF. For the CDR3, the DNA is TGTGCCAGCAGCTTGAGCTCGGGGACCTACGAGCAGTACTTC.

The chain has TRBV20-1 and TRBJ2-3; TRBD2 is a possible D gene (5 bases). This CDR3 region has 14 residues. Trimming took 5 bases from V and 4 from J, leaving 16 bases between them. Germline CDR1 DFQATT, CDR2 SNEGSKA (reference sequence). The CDR3, as DNA: TGCAGTGCTCCGGGCCCTAGCAGCTCAGATACGCAGTATTTT. This translates into CSAPGPSSSDTQYF.

The CDR3 DNA sequence: TGTGCCACCAGTGGGATTCCAGCCGGCAGTACAAGGACTAGCGTTGCCTACAATGAGCAGTACTTC. It codes for CATSGIPAGSTRTSVAYNEQYF. The chain is built from TRBV24-1 and TRBJ2-7; TRBD2 matches 9 bases. This CDR3 spans 22 amino acids. CDR1 is KGHDR and CDR2 is SFDVKD in the germline V gene. Unmatched junction bases numbered 32, after V lost 5 bases and J lost 7 bases.

This clonotype was observed many times. The V and J genes are TRBV12-3 or TRBV12-4 and TRBJ2-5; D might be TRBD1 (5 bases). The CDR3 is 13 residues long. V was shortened by 5 bases and J by 7 bases, with 14 bases between the two germline ends. The CDR3 DNA reads TGTGCCAGCAGTCGCACAGGAGAGTGGACCCAGTACTTC. Translated: CASSRTGEWTQYF.

This clonotype was counted at least ten times. The chain uses TRBV11-2 and TRBJ2-5; TRBD1 aligns across 12 bases. CDR3 length equals 16 residues. Trimming cost V 5 bases and J 5 bases; bases outside gene matches: 9. CDR1 and CDR2 (germline): SGHAT, FQNNGV. The CDR3 loop reads CASSLGGQGAWETQYF. The CDR3, as DNA: TGTGCCAGCAGCCTTGGGGGACAGGGGGCGTGGGAGACCCAGTACTTC.

This clonotype has a count of ten or more. The gene calls are TRBV20-1 and TRBJ2-7, with D maybe TRBD1 (6 bases). The germline V and J ends were trimmed by 5 bases and 7 bases, with 21 bases remaining between them. Per germline, CDR1 DFQATT and CDR2 SNEGSKA (reference sequence). The CDR3 has 14 amino acids. The CDR3 nucleotides are TGCAGTGCTTCCCGGGACACACCCCTGATGGAGCAGTACTTC. It codes for CSASRDTPLMEQYF.

The chain recombines TRBV20-1 with TRBJ1-1; weak D call: TRBD1 (5 bases). Germline CDR1 reads DFQATT; CDR2 reads SNEGSKA (reference sequence). Deletions cut 5 bases from V and 3 bases from J, with 16 bases between. This CDR3 is built from 14 residues. Here the CDR3 reads CSASKDTLYTEAFF. The CDR3 DNA is TGCAGTGCTTCAAAGGACACACTCTACACTGAAGCTTTCTTT.

The chain links TRBV6-2 or TRBV6-3 to TRBJ1-1, with 7 bases aligning to TRBD1. CDR3 length: 16 amino acids. The V segment lost 2 bases and the J segment 3 bases; nucleotides outside the gene matches: 9. CDR1 and CDR2 (germline): MNHEY, SVGEGT. CDR3 region: CASSYGTAWGYTEAFF. The CDR3 coding sequence is TGTGCCAGCAGTTACGGGACAGCGTGGGGGTACACTGAAGCTTTCTTT.

This clonotype was recorded at least ten times. The rearrangement links TRBV11-2 to TRBJ2-7; D not resolved. The CDR3 is 13 residues long. The V gene lost 0 bases and the J gene lost 3 bases, with 6 bases spanning the gap. The germline V gene encodes CDR1 SGHAT and CDR2 FQNNGV. The CDR3 region has the DNA TGTGCCAGCAGCTTAGACTACAGCTACGAGCAGTACTTC. Protein product: CASSLDYSYEQYF.